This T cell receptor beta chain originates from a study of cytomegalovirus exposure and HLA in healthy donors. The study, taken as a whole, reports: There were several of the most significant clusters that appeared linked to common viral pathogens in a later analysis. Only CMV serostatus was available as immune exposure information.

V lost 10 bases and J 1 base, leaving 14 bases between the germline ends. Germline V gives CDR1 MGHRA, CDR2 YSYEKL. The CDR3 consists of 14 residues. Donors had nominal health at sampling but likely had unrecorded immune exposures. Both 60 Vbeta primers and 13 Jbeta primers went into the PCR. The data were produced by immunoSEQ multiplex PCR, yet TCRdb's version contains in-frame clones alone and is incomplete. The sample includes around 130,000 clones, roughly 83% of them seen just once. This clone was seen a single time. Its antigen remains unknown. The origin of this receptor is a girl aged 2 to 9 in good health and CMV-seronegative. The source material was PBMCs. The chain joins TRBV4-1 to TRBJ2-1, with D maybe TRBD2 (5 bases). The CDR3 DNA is TGCGCCACCTCCACTAGTCCTTCCTACAATGAGCAGTTCTTC. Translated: CATSTSPSYNEQFF.